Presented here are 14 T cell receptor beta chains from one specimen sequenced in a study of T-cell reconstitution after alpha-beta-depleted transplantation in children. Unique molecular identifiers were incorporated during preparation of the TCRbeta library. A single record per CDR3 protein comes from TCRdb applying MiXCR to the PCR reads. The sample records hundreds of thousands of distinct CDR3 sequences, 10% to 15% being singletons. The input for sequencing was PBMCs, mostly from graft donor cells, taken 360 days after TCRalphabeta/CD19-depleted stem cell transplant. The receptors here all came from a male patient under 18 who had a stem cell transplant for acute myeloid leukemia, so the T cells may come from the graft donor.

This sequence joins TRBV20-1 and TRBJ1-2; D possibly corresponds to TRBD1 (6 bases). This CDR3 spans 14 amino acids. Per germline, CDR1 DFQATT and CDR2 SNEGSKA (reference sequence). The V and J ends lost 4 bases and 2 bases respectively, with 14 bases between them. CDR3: CSATFRGTNYGYTF. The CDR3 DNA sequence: TGCAGTGCTACCTTCCGGGGGACAAACTATGGCTACACCTTC.

The CDR3 spells CASSFSGASYNEQFF. In nucleotides, the CDR3 is TGTGCCAGCAGTTTTAGCGGGGCCTCCTACAATGAGCAGTTCTTC. The V gene is TRBV12-3 or TRBV12-4, the J gene TRBJ2-1; 8 bases agree with TRBD2. The V gene end was trimmed by 3 bases and the J gene end by 0 bases; junction bases not matched to a gene: 1. This CDR3 region has 15 residues.

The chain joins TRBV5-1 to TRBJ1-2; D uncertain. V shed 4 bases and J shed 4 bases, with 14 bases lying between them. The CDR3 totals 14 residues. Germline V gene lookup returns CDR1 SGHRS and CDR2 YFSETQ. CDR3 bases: TGCGCCAGCAGCCGGACCGAGAGAGGCTATGGCTACACCTTC. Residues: CASSRTERGYGYTF.

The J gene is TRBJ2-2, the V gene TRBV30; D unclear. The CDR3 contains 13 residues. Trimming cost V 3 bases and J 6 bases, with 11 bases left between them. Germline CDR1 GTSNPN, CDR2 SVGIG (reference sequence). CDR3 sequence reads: CAWSLSPAGELFF. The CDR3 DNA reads TGTGCCTGGAGCCTCTCCCCCGCCGGGGAGCTGTTTTTT.

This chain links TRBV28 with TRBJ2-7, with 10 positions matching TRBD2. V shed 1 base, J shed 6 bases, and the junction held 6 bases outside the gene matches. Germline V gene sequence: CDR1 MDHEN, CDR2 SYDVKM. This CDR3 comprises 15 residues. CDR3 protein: CASSLLPSGSAEQYF. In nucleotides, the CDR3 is TGTGCCAGCAGTTTATTGCCTAGCGGGAGCGCCGAGCAGTACTTC.

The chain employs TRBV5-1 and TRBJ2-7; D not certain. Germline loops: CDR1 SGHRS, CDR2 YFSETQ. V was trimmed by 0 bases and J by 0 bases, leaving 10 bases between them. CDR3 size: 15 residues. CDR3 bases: TGCGCCAGCAGCTTGGACGCGTCAGCCTCCTACGAGCAGTACTTC. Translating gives CASSLDASASYEQYF. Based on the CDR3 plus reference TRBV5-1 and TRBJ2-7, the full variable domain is KAGVTQTPRYLIKTRGQQVTLSCSPISGHRSVSWYQQTPGQGLQFLFEYFSETQRNKGNFPGRFSGRQFSNSRSEMNVSTLELGDSALYLCASSLDASASYEQYFGPGTRLTVT.

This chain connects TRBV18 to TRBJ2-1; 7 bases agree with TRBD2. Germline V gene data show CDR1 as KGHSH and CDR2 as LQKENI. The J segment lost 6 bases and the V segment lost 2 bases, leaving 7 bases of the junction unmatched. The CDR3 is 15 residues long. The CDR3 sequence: CASSPSAGGGNEQFF. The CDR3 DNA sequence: TGTGCCAGCTCACCAAGCGCCGGCGGGGGCAATGAGCAGTTCTTC.

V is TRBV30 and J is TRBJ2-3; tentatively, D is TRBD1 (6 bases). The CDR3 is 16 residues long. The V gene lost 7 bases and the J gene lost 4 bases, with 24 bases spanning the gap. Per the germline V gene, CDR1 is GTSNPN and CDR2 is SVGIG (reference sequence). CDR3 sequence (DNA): TGTGCCTCCCAAATCCGGGGCAGGGGTTACGCAGATACGCAGTATTTT. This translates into CASQIRGRGYADTQYF.

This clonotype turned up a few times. CDR3 loop: CASSSGLVGSEQYF. The CDR3 region has the DNA TGTGCCAGCAGCTCGGGACTAGTAGGGTCCGAGCAGTACTTC. This rearrangement joins TRBV7-3 to TRBJ2-7; 8 bases map to TRBD2. The length of the CDR3 is 14 residues. Germline V gives CDR1 SGHTA, CDR2 FQGTGA. V was clipped by 4 bases and J by 6 bases; unmatched bases: 8.

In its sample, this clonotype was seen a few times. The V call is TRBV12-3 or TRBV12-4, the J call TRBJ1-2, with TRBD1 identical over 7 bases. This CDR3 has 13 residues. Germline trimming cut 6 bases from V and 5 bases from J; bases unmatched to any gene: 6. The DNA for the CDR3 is TGTGCCAGCAGAGAACAGGGGCCTTATGGCTACACCTTC. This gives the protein CASREQGPYGYTF.

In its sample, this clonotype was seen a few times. DNA of the CDR3: TGTGCCAGCAGCCAAGATATCCAACGGGTCCAAGAGACCCAGTACTTC. Its translation is CASSQDIQRVQETQYF. This chain links TRBV4-2 with TRBJ2-5, with D unresolved. V lost 0 bases and J lost 1, with 12 bases in between. CDR3 length equals 16 residues. The germline gives CDR1 LGHNA, CDR2 YNFKEQ.

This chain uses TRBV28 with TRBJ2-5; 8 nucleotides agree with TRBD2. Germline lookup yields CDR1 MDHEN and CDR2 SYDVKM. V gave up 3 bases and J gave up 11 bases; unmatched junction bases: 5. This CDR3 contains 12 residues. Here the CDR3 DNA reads TGTGCCAGCAGTTTTAAGGGACTAGGGCAGTACTTC. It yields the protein CASSFKGLGQYF.

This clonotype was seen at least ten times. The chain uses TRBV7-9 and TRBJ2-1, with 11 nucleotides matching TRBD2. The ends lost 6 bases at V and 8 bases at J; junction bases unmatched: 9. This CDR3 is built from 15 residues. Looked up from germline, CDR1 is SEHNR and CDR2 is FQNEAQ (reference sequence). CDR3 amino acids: CASRQTSGSGDEQFF. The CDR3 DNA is TGTGCCAGCAGACAAACTAGCGGGAGTGGCGATGAGCAGTTCTTC.

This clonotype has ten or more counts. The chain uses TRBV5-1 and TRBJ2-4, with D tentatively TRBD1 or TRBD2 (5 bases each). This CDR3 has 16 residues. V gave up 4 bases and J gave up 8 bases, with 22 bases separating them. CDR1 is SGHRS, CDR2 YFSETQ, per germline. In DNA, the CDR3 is TGCGCCAGCAGCCGACCTACGACAGACGGGGCAGACATTCAGTACTTC. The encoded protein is CASSRPTTDGADIQYF.